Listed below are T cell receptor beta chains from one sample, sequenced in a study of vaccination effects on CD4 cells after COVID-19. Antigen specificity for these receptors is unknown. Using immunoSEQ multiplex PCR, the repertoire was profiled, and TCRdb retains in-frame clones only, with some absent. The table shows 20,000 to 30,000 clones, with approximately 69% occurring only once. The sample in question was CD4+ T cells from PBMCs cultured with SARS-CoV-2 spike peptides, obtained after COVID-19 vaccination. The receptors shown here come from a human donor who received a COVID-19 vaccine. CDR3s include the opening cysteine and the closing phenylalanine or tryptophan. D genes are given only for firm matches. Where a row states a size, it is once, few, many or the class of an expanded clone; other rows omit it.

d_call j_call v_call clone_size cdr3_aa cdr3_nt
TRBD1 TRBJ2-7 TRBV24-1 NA CATSDSSGQGLREQYF TGTGCCACCAGTGATTCCTCGGGACAGGGTTTACGCGAGCAGTACTTC
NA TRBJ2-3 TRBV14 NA CASSQDVGGRTADTQYF TGTGCCAGCAGCCAAGATGTAGGGGGGAGGACCGCAGATACGCAGTATTTT
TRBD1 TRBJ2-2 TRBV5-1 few CASSQRQGTNTGELFF TGCGCCAGCAGTCAAAGACAGGGAACGAACACCGGGGAGCTGTTTTTT
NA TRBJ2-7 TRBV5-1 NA CASSSGRRDTSYEQYF TGCGCCAGCAGCTCCGGACGCCGGGACACCTCCTACGAGCAGTACTTC
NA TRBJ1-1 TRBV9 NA CASSVDGGLGNTEAFF TGTGCCAGCAGCGTAGACGGGGGGTTAGGGAACACTGAAGCTTTCTTT
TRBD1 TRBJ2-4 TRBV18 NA CASSLGQGTSNIQYF TGTGCCAGCTCCTTGGGACAGGGGACGTCAAACATTCAGTACTTC
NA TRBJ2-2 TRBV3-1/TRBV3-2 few CASSHRANTGELFF TGTGCCAGCAGCCACCGTGCGAACACCGGGGAGCTGTTTTTT
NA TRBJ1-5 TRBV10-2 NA CASVQGSNQPQHF TGCGCCAGCGTACAGGGTAGCAATCAGCCCCAGCATTTT
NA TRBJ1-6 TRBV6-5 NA CASRRTSTNSPLHF TGTGCCAGCAGGCGGACTTCGACGAATTCACCCCTCCACTTT
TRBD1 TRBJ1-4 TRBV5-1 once CASSLRRDRVREKLFF TGCGCCAGCAGCTTAAGACGGGACAGGGTGAGAGAAAAACTGTTTTTT
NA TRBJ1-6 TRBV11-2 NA CASSSESPLHF TGTGCCAGCAGCTCGGAATCACCCCTCCACTTT
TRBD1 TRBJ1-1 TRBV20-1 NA CSPGTGSEAFF TGCAGTCCTGGGACAGGGTCTGAAGCTTTCTTT
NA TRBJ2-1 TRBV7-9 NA CASSLGESSYNEQFF TGTGCCAGCAGCTTAGGGGAAAGCTCCTACAATGAGCAGTTCTTC
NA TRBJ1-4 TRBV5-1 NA CASSLFSGGLGEKLFF TGCGCCAGCAGCTTGTTCTCCGGCGGGCTAGGTGAAAAACTGTTTTTT
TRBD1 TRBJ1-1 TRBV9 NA CASSPRGQGGTEAFF TGTGCCAGCAGCCCGCGGGGACAGGGGGGCACTGAAGCTTTCTTT
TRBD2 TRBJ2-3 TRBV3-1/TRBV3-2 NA CASSQDFGRAFTDTQYF TGTGCCAGCAGCCAAGATTTCGGGAGGGCCTTCACAGATACGCAGTATTTT
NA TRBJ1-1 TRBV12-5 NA CASGFRTDTEAFF TGTGCTAGTGGCTTTCGGACAGACACTGAAGCTTTCTTT
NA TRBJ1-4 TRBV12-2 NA CASRLEWTGHLATNEKLFF TGTGCAAGTCGCTTAGAGTGGACGGGACACCTCGCAACTAATGAAAAACTGTTTTTT
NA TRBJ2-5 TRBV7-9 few CASNQNPRAAETQYF TGTGCCAGCAACCAGAATCCCAGGGCTGCGGAGACCCAGTACTTC
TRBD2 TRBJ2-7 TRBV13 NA CASSLTSGSYEQYF TGTGCCAGCAGCTTAACTAGCGGATCCTACGAGCAGTACTTC
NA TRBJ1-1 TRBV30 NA CAWSQDRANRAFF TGTGCCTGGAGTCAAGACAGAGCGAATAGAGCTTTCTTT
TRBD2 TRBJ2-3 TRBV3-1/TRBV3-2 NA CASSPSGLAGGITDTQYF TGTGCCAGCAGCCCATCGGGACTAGCGGGAGGAATCACAGATACGCAGTATTTT
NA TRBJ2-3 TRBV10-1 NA CASSESPPGVAVTDTQYF TGCGCCAGCAGTGAGTCCCCACCGGGAGTAGCGGTCACAGATACGCAGTATTTT
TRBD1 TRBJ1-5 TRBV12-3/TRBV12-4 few CASRTGSQPQHF TGTGCCAGCAGGACAGGGTCTCAGCCCCAGCATTTT
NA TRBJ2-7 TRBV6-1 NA CASSERYYEQYF TGTGCCAGCAGTGAGCGATATTACGAGCAGTACTTC
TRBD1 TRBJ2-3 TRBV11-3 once CASSPGQGERDTQYF TGTGCCAGCAGCCCGGGACAGGGGGAACGAGATACGCAGTATTTT
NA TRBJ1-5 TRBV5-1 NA CASSLLPGQTNQPQHF TGCGCCAGCAGCTTACTCCCAGGACAGACAAATCAGCCCCAGCATTTT
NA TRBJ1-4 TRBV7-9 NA CASSEAEKLFF TGTGCCAGCAGCGAAGCCGAAAAACTGTTTTTT
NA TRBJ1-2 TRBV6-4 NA CASSDSLPGADGGYGYTF TGTGCCAGCAGTGACTCCCTGCCCGGGGCGGATGGGGGATATGGCTACACCTTC
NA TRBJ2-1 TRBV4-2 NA CASSQDSTPYNEQFF TGTGCCAGCAGCCAAGACAGTACCCCCTACAATGAGCAGTTCTTC
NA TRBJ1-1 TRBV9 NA CASSLTSGFAAGNTEAFF TGTGCCAGCAGCTTGACGTCAGGGTTTGCGGCTGGAAACACTGAAGCTTTCTTT
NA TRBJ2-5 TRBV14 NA CASSQLTSWETQYF TGTGCCAGCAGCCAACTGACTAGTTGGGAGACCCAGTACTTC
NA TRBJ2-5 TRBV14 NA CASSHRGQIPETQYF TGTGCCAGCAGCCATCGCGGGCAAATCCCAGAGACCCAGTACTTC
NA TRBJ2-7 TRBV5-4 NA CASSAYDEQYF TGTGCCAGCAGTGCCTATGACGAGCAGTACTTC
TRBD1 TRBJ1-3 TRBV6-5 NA CASSNRGPGNTIYF TGTGCCAGCAGTAATAGGGGGCCTGGAAACACCATATATTTT
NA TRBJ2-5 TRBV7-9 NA CASSPDRQETQYF TGTGCCAGCAGCCCGGACAGACAAGAGACCCAGTACTTC
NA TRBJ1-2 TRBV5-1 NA CASSLEVGGYTF TGCGCCAGCAGCTTGGAAGTTGGGGGCTACACCTTC
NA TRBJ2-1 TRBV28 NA CASSNSGTSIHNEQFF TGTGCCAGCAGCAATTCCGGGACCTCTATTCACAATGAGCAGTTCTTC
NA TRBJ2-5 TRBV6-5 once CASNHRGAGETQYF TGTGCCAGCAACCACCGCGGGGCAGGTGAGACCCAGTACTTC